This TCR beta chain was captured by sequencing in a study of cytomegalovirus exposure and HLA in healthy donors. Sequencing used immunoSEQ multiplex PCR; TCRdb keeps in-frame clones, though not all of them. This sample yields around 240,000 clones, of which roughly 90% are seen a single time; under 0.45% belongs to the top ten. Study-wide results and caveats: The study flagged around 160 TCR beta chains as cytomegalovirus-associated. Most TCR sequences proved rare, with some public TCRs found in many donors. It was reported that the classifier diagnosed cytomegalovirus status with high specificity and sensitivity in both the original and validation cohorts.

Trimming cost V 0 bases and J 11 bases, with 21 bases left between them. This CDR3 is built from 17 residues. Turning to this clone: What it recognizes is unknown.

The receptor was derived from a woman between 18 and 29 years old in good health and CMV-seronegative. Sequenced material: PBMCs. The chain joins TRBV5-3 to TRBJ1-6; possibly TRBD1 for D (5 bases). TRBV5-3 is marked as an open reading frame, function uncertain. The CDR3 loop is CARSLVAGPLSRTPLHF. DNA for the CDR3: TGTGCCAGAAGCTTGGTGGCAGGGCCGCTAAGTAGGACACCCCTCCACTTT.